These T cell receptor beta chains were read from a single sample in a study of tumor and adjacent non-tumor tissue in lung cancer. Each CDR3 protein gets one entry after TCRdb re-called the multiplex PCR reads with MiXCR. Among 100,000 or so distinct CDR3 sequences listed, less than 75% were seen once. Input material: distant non-tumor lung tissue. These receptors were collected from a man under 40 with non-small cell lung cancer. Both conserved end residues are part of each CDR3. D genes are given only for firm matches. Clone size, where shown, is once, few, many, or a class for clones that have expanded.

>-|few|TRBV6-2/TRBV6-3|TRBJ1-5
CASTLGKASNRPQHF
TGTGCCAGCACCCTCGGAAAGGCCAGCAATCGGCCCCAGCATTTT
>-|-|TRBV7-3|TRBJ2-2
CASSTRSPTGELFF
TGTGCCAGCAGCACTCGGTCTCCCACCGGGGAGCTGTTTTTT
>-|-|TRBV5-8|TRBJ1-2
CASNLIIVGSRGYTF
TGTGCCAGCAACTTGATAATCGTAGGTTCTCGGGGCTACACCTTC
>-|-|TRBV11-2|TRBJ2-1
CASSFASRANQQFF
TGTGCCAGCAGCTTTGCTAGCAGGGCCAATCAGCAGTTCTTC
>-|-|TRBV10-3|TRBJ1-1
CAISVGWYIEDFF
TGTGCCATCAGTGTAGGGTGGTACATTGAAGATTTCTTT
>TRBD1|-|TRBV6-2/TRBV6-3|TRBJ2-1
CTSSRQQGVSYNEQFF
TGTACTAGCAGTCGTCAACAGGGGGTGTCCTACAATGAGCAGTTCTTC
>TRBD1|-|TRBV7-3|TRBJ2-1
CASSLHRDRLDEQFF
TGTGCCAGCAGCTTGCACCGGGACAGGCTCGATGAGCAGTTCTTC
>-|-|TRBV6-6|TRBJ2-3
CASSEADAQYF
TGTGCCAGCAGTGAAGCAGATGCGCAGTATTTT
>-|-|TRBV20-1|TRBJ2-5
CRARDGDVTQYF
TGCCGTGCTAGAGATGGGGATGTGACCCAGTACTTC
>TRBD2|few|TRBV20-1|TRBJ2-5
CSGEARLAGGETQYF
TGCAGTGGGGAGGCGAGACTAGCGGGGGGGGAGACCCAGTACTTC
>-|-|TRBV6-5|TRBJ2-5
CASSMMRPTVSGETHYF
TGTGCCAGCAGTATGATGAGACCGACAGTGTCGGGGGAGACCCACTACTTC
>-|medium-sized|TRBV11-2|TRBJ2-5
CASSISGIQYF
TGTGCCAGCAGCATCAGCGGAATCCAGTACTTC
>TRBD2|-|TRBV20-1|TRBJ2-1
CNALTRTSVLHEQFF
TGCAATGCCCTGACCCGGACTAGCGTTCTCCACGAGCAATTCTTC
>TRBD1|-|TRBV29-1|TRBJ2-5
CSVMDRVETQYF
TGCAGCGTTATGGACAGGGTGGAAACCCAGTACTTC
>-|-|TRBV12-3/TRBV12-4|TRBJ1-4
CASSRQQEKLFF
TGTGCCAGCAGTCGCCAACAGGAAAAACTGTTTTTT
>-|many|TRBV4-1|TRBJ1-4
CASGVGRPPNEKLFF
TGCGCCAGCGGCGTCGGGAGGCCACCAAATGAAAAACTGTTTTTT
>-|many|TRBV5-6|TRBJ2-1
CASSLVFKRNERFF
TGTGCCAGCAGTTTAGTCTTCAAGAGAAATGAGCGGTTCTTC
>-|-|TRBV11-2|TRBJ2-7
CVSRLGDGGYEQYF
TGTGTCAGCAGGTTAGGGGACGGAGGCTACGAGCAGTACTTC
>TRBD2|-|TRBV11-2|TRBJ2-3
CASGPSGRAWDTQYF
TGTGCCAGCGGCCCCAGCGGGAGGGCCTGGGATACGCAGTATTTT
>TRBD2|-|TRBV20-1|TRBJ2-1
CSARWGLADTPYNERFF
TGCAGTGCTAGGTGGGGACTAGCGGATACGCCCTATAATGAGCGGTTCTTC
>-|-|TRBV6-5|TRBJ1-2
CAVRENNYCYTF
TGTGCCGTACGGGAGAATAACTATTGCTACACCTTC
>-|-|TRBV5-4|TRBJ1-6
CASSPHNSLLHF
TGTGCCAGCAGCCCCCATAATTCACTCCTCCACTTT
>-|-|TRBV12-3/TRBV12-4|TRBJ1-2
CASSISFGAPRNYGYTF
TGTGCTAGCAGTATATCTTTCGGGGCTCCTCGGAACTATGGCTACACCTTC
>-|many|TRBV7-8|TRBJ1-4
CASSAAGLEKLFF
TGTGCCAGCAGTGCGGCAGGGCTGGAAAAACTGTTTTTT
>-|once|TRBV20-1|TRBJ2-3
CSARVVNQGDTQYF
TGCAGTGCTAGAGTGGTCAATCAGGGAGATACACAGTATTTT
>TRBD1|-|TRBV6-6|TRBJ1-1
CANSYRTDRVEAFF
TGTGCCAACAGTTACAGAACCGACAGGGTTGAAGCTTTCTTT
>-|many|TRBV6-5|TRBJ2-4
CASSRQQGWGAKNIQYF
TGTGCCAGCTCTAGACAACAGGGCTGGGGAGCCAAAAACATTCAGTACTTC
>-|many|TRBV24-1|TRBJ2-3
CATSGGQGMRNTQYF
TGTGCCACCAGTGGGGGACAAGGAATGAGGAATACGCAGTATTTT
>-|-|TRBV29-1|TRBJ1-5
CSVVRLNLNQPQHF
TGCAGCGTTGTGAGACTGAACTTAAATCAGCCCCAGCATTTT
>-|-|TRBV20-1|TRBJ2-2
CSAQGRLNTEELFF
TGCAGTGCCCAGGGCAGGCTGAATACCGAGGAGCTGTTTTTT
>-|few|TRBV10-3|TRBJ1-2
CAISGRQDYDGYTF
TGTGCCATCAGTGGAAGACAGGATTATGATGGCTACACCTTC
>TRBD1|-|TRBV11-2|TRBJ2-5
CASSGWTGGEETQYF
TGTGCCAGCAGCGGTTGGACAGGGGGCGAAGAGACCCAGTACTTC
>-|few|TRBV5-1|TRBJ2-2
CASSFDGELFF
TGCGCCAGCAGCTTTGACGGGGAGCTGTTTTTT
>-|many|TRBV20-1|TRBJ2-3
CSARASPSTDTQYF
TGCAGTGCTAGAGCTAGCCCGAGCACAGATACGCAGTATTTT
>-|-|TRBV11-3|TRBJ2-2
CASSLKGYAGKLFF
TGTGCCAGCAGTTTGAAGGGGTACGCCGGGAAGCTGTTTTTT
>-|-|TRBV24-1|TRBJ2-2
CATTGGADTGEPFF
TGTGCCACCACTGGGGGGGCAGACACCGGGGAGCCGTTTTTT
>TRBD2|-|TRBV11-2|TRBJ2-1
CASSLGGKTPSNEQFF
TGTGCCAGCAGCTTGGGGGGGAAAACGCCGTCAAATGAGCAGTTCTTC
>TRBD1|-|TRBV11-3|TRBJ2-3
CASSSTWGQGEDTHYF
TGTGCCAGCAGTTCAACCTGGGGACAGGGTGAAGATACGCACTATTTT
>-|many|TRBV5-4|TRBJ2-5
CASSGTGHVKETQYF
TGTGCCAGCAGCGGAACGGGACACGTTAAAGAGACCCAGTACTTC
>-|-|TRBV11-2|TRBJ1-5
CASSSGDNQPQHF
TGTGCCAGCAGTTCAGGAGATAATCAGCCCCAGCATTTT
>-|-|TRBV6-5|TRBJ2-1
CASCCPMCRGRMDEQFF
TGTGCCAGCTGCTGCCCAATGTGCAGAGGGCGCATGGATGAGCAGTTCTTC
>-|-|TRBV11-1|TRBJ2-7
CARSLEGPYEQYF
TGTGCCAGGAGCTTAGAGGGCCCCTACGAGCAATACTTC
>TRBD1|-|TRBV20-1|TRBJ1-5
CSVKRGQWQPQHF
TGCAGTGTTAAAAGGGGACAGTGGCAGCCCCAGCATTTT